This T cell receptor beta chain was documented in a study of cytomegalovirus exposure and HLA in healthy donors. Findings and caveats of the study: 150 to 200 TCR beta chains were listed as cytomegalovirus-associated. Upon later analysis, TCR association rates were observed to vary by HLA locus, being highest for DRB1 and lowest for HLA-C.

Each donor's status was that of a healthy bone marrow donor. Primers: 60 Vbeta forward and 13 Jbeta reverse. Assay: immunoSEQ multiplex PCR; the TCRdb copy retains only in-frame clones and omits some. The table includes over 50,000 clones, around 92% detected once. Germline V gives CDR1 MNHEY, CDR2 SVGAGI. This CDR3 is built from 14 residues. V lost 2 bases and J lost 5; bases outside the gene matches: 5. A note on this clone: The antigen is undetermined.

The sequencing sample was made of PBMCs. The clonotype comes from a man aged 25-45 years in good health and CMV-seropositive. The chain recombines TRBV6-5 with TRBJ1-1, with 7 bases that match TRBD1. CDR3 in DNA: TGTGCCAGCAGTTACGAGGGGGCAAGAACTGAAGCTTTCTTT. Translated, it gives CASSYEGARTEAFF.